This paragraph covers one T cell receptor beta chain sequence. Its antigen is undetermined. The record originates from a study of cytomegalovirus exposure and HLA in healthy donors. Notes on the study in general: Presence/absence analyses rested on an assumption that sequencing depth was roughly uniform across donors. About 87% or about 30% of the time was how often most TCR beta V segments were productive, according to an earlier analysis. Donor immune exposure was known only as CMV serostatus.

The primer mix had 60 Vbeta and 13 Jbeta primers. Authors' data handling: Later reanalysis found roughly 80 million unique TCR beta chains, around 9.9 million of them shared. TCRdb keeps only in-frame clones here, not all; method: immunoSEQ multiplex PCR. The V and J calls and clone size were taken over from that table, and D and trimming were inferred from the DNA. Seen here are around 170,000 clones, about three quarters observed once, and the top ten hold around 3%. CDR1 and CDR2 (germline): LGHNA, YSLEER. V lost 1 base and J 6 bases, leaving 19 bases between the germline ends. The CDR3 contains 17 residues.

This clonotype was obtained from a woman aged 50 to 60 in good health and CMV-seropositive. The sequencing sample was made of PBMCs. This sequence joins TRBV4-3 and TRBJ2-1; D is perhaps TRBD1 (5 bases). CDR3 residues: CASSQGLAGQRANEQFF. CDR3 DNA: TGCGCCAGCAGCCAAGGTTTGGCAGGGCAAAGGGCCAATGAGCAGTTCTTC.